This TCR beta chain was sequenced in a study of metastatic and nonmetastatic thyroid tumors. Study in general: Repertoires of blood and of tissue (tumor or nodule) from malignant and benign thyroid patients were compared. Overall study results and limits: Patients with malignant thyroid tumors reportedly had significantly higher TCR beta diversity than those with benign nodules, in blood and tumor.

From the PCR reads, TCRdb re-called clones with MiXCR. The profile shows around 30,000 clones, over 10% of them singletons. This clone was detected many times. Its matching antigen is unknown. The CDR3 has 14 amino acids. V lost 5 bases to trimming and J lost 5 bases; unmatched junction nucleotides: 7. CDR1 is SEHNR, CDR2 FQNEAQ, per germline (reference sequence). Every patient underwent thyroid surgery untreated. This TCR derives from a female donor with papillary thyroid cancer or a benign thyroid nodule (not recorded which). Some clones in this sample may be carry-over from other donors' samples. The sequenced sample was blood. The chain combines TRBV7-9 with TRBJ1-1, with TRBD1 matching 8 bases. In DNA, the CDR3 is TGTGCCAGCAGCCGCGGACAGGGAGGAACTGAAGCTTTCTTT. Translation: CASSRGQGGTEAFF.